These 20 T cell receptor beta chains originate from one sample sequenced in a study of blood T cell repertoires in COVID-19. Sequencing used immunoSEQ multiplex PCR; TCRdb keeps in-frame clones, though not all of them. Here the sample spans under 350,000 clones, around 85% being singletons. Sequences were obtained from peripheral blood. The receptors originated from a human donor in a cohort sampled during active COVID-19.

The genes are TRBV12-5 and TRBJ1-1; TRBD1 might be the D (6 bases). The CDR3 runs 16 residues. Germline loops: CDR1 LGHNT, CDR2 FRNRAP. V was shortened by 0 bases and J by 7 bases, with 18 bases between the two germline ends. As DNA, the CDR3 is TGTGCTAGTGGTTTGGTATTGCCAGGGGATCGTGGTGAAGCTTTCTTT. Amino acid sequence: CASGLVLPGDRGEAFF.

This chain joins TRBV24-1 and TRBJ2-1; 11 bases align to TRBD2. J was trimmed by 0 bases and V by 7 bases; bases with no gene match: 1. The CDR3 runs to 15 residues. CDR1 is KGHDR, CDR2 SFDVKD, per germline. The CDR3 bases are TGTGCCACCAGAGGACTAGCGGGCTCCTACAATGAGCAGTTCTTC. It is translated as CATRGLAGSYNEQFF.

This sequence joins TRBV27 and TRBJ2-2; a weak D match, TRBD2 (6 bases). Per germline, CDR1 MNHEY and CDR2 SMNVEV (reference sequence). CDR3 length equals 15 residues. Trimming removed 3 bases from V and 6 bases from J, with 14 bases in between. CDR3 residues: CASSLRGSISGELFF. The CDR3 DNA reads TGTGCCAGCAGTTTGCGGGGAAGTATCTCCGGGGAGCTGTTTTTT.

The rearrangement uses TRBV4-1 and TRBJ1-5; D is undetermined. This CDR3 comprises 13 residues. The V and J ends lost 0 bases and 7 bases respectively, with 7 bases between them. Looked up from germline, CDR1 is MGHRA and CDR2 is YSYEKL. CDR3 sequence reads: CASSQDRGQPQHF. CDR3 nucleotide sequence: TGCGCCAGCAGCCAAGATCGCGGACAGCCCCAGCATTTT.

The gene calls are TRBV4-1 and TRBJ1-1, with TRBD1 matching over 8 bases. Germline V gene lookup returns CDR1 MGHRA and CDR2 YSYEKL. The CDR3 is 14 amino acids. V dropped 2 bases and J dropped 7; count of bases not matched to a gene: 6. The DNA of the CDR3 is TGCGCCAGCAGCCAAAGAGACAGGGGTTTTGAAGCTTTCTTT. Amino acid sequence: CASSQRDRGFEAFF.

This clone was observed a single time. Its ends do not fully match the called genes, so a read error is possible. The CDR3 protein is CSAGRFAF. CDR3 nucleotides: TGCAGTGCTGGGAGATTCGCGTTT. The rearrangement joins TRBV20-1 to TRBJ1-1; D ambiguous. CDR1 and CDR2 from the germline V gene are DFQATT and SNEGSKA (reference sequence). The CDR3 spans 8 residues.

CDR3 sequence reads: CAWRMDSNYGYTF. In DNA form, the CDR3 reads TGTGCCTGGAGGATGGACAGTAACTATGGCTACACCTTC. The genes are TRBV30 and TRBJ1-2; tentatively, D is TRBD1 (6 bases). Trimming took 3 bases from V and 1 from J, leaving 9 bases between them. Germline loops: CDR1 GTSNPN, CDR2 SVGIG (reference sequence). This CDR3 has 13 residues.

CDR3 coding DNA: TGTGCCAGTAGTATCGGGGTTCGTGGCAATGAGCAGTTCTTC. Amino acid sequence: CASSIGVRGNEQFF. The chain combines TRBV19 with TRBJ2-1; TRBD2 is a possible D gene (5 bases). The ends were cut back, 3 bases at V and 6 bases at J, with 12 bases in the middle. The CDR3 length is 14 residues. CDR1 LNHDA and CDR2 SQIVND come from the germline V gene (reference sequence).

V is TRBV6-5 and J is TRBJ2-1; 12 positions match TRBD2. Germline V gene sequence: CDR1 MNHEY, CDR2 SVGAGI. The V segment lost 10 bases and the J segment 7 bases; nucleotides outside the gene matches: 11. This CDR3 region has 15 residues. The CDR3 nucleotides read TGTGCCACATGGACTAGCGGGGTTATGGAGAATGAGCAGTTCTTC. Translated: CATWTSGVMENEQFF.

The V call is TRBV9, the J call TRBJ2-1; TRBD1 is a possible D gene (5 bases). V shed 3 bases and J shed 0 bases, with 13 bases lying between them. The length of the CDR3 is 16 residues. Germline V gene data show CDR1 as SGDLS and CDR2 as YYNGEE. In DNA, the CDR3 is TGTGCCAGCAGCGCCCGCCGACAGACCTCCTACAATGAGCAGTTCTTC. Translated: CASSARRQTSYNEQFF. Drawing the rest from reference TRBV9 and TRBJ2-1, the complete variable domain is DSGVTQTPKHLITATGQRVTLRCSPRSGDLSVYWYQQSLDQGLQFLIQYYNGEERAKGNILERFSAQQFPDLHSELNLSSLELGDSALYFCASSARRQTSYNEQFFGPGTRLTVL.

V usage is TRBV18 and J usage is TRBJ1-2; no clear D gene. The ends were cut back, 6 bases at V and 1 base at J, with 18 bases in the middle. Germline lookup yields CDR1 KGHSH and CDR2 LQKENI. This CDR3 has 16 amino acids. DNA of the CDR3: TGTGCCAGCTCTCTTCAACCTTTTCGAGATAACTATGGCTACACCTTC. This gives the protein CASSLQPFRDNYGYTF.

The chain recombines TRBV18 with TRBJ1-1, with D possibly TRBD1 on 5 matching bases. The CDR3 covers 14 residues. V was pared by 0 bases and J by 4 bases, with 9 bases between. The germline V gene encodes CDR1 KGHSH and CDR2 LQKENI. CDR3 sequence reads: CASSPPVRATEAFF. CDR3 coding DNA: TGTGCCAGCTCACCACCGGTCAGGGCCACTGAAGCTTTCTTT.

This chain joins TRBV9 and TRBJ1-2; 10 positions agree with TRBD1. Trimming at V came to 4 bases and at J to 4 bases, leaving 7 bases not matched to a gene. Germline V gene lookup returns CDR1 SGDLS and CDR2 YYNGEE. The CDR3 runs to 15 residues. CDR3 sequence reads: CASSPRTGGSYGYTF. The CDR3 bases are TGTGCCAGCAGCCCGCGGACAGGGGGGAGCTATGGCTACACCTTC.

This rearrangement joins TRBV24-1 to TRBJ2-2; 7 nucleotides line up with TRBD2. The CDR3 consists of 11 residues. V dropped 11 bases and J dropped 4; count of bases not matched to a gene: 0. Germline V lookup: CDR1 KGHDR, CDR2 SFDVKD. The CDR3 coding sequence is TGTGCCAGCGGGGGCACCGGGGAGCTGTTTTTT. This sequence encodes CASGGTGELFF.

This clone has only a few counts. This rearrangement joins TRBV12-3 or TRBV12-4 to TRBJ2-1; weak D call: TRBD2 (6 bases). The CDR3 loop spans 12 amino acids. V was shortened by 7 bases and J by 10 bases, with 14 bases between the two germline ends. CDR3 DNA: TGTGCCAGCAATCTCGGGGGAAGAGAGCAGTTCTTC. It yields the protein CASNLGGREQFF.

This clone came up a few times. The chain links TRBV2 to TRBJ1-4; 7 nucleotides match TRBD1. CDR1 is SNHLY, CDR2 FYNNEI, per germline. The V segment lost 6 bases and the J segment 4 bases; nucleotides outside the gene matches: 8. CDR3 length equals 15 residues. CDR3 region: CASRERGTVNEKLFF. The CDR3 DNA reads TGTGCCAGCAGGGAACGCGGGACAGTTAATGAAAAACTGTTTTTT.

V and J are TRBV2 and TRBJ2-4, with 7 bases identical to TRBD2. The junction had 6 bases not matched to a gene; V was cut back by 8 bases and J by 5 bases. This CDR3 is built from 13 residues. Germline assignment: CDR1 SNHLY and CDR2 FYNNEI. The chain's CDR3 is CASGRDGENIQYF. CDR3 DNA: TGTGCCAGCGGGAGGGATGGGGAAAACATTCAGTACTTC.

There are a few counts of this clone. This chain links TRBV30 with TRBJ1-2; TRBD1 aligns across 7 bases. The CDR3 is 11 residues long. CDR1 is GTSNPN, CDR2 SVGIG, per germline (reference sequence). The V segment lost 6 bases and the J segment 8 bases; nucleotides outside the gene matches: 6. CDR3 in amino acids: CACGTVTGYTF. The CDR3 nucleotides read TGTGCCTGCGGGACAGTGACGGGCTACACCTTC.

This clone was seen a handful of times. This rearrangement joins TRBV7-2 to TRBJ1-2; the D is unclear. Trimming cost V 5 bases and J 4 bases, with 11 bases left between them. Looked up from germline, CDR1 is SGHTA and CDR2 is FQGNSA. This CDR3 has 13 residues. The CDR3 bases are TGTGCCAGCAGCCTGGAGGCCCTCTATGGCTACACCTTC. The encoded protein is CASSLEALYGYTF.

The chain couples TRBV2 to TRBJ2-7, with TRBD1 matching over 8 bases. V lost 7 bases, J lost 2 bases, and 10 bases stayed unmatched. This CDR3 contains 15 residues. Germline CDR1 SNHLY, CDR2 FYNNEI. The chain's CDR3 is CASNMDRDGTYEQYF. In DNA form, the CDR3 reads TGTGCCAGCAATATGGACAGGGATGGAACCTACGAGCAGTACTTC.